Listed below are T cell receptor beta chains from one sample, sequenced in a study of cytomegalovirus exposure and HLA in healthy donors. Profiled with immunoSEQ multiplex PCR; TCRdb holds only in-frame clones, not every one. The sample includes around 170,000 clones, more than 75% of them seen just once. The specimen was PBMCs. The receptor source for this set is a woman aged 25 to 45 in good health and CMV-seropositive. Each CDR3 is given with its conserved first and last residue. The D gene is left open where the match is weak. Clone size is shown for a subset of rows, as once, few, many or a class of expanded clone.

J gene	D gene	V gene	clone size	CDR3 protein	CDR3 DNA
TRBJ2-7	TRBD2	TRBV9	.	CASSEQGLASYEQYF	TGTGCCAGCAGCGAGCAGGGACTAGCCTCATACGAGCAGTACTTC
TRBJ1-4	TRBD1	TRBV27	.	CASRPRDRENEKLFF	TGTGCCAGCAGGCCCCGGGACAGGGAGAATGAAAAACTGTTTTTT
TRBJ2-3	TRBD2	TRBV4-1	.	CASSQVGGGLRDSDTQYF	TGCGCCAGCAGCCAAGTTGGGGGGGGACTACGAGATTCAGATACGCAGTATTTT
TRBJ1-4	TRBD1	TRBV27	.	CASSLLGQRNEKLFF	TGTGCCAGCAGTTTATTGGGACAGCGTAATGAAAAACTGTTTTTT
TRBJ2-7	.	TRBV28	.	CASSFPNSYEQYF	TGTGCCAGCAGTTTCCCCAACTCCTACGAGCAGTACTTC
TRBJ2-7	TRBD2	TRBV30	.	CAWKTASGGLEQYF	TGTGCCTGGAAAACCGCTAGCGGGGGCCTCGAGCAGTACTTC
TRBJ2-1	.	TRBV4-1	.	CASSQVAGAYNEQFF	TGCGCCAGCAGCCAAGTGGCAGGGGCGTACAATGAGCAGTTCTTC
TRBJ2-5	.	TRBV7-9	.	CSSSVQGQTETQYF	TGTTCCAGCAGCGTACAGGGTCAGACAGAGACCCAGTACTTC
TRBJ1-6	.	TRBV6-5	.	CASRREGYGSPLHF	TGTGCCAGCCGGAGGGAGGGGTACGGTTCACCCCTCCACTTT
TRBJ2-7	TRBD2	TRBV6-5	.	CASRSGLAGVHEQYF	TGTGCCAGCAGGTCGGGACTAGCGGGGGTGCACGAGCAGTACTTC
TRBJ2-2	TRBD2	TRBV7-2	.	CASKRQAGAPGGELFF	TGTGCCAGCAAGAGGCAAGCGGGGGCCCCGGGCGGGGAGCTGTTTTTT
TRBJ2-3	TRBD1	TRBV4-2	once	CASSIQGAADTQYF	TGTGCCAGCAGCATCCAGGGGGCTGCAGATACGCAGTATTTT
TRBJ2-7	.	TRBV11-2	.	CASRPAGQRRETSYEQYF	TGTGCCAGCAGACCGGCGGGACAAAGGCGGGAGACTTCCTACGAGCAGTACTTC
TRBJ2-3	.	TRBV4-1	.	CASSQVSGTDTQYF	TGCGCCAGCAGCCAAGTGAGTGGCACAGATACGCAGTATTTT
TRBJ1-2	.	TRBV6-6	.	CASRRGGPNYGYTF	TGTGCCAGCAGGCGGGGGGGGCCCAACTATGGCTACACCTTC
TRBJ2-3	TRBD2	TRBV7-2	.	CASSLRLAGGRTDTQYF	TGTGCCAGCAGCTTAAGGCTAGCGGGGGGGCGCACAGATACGCAGTATTTT
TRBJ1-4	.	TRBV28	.	CASSYSGRRGEKLFF	TGTGCCAGCAGTTATTCAGGGAGGAGGGGTGAAAAACTGTTTTTT
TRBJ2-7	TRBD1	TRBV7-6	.	CASSWDSSYEQYF	TGTGCCAGCAGCTGGGACAGCTCCTACGAGCAGTACTTC
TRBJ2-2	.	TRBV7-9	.	CASSSAPGRNTGELFF	TGTGCCAGCAGCTCCGCTCCCGGGAGGAACACCGGGGAGCTGTTTTTT
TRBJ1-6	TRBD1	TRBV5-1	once	CASSVGHGQGGSPLHF	TGCGCCAGCAGCGTAGGACACGGACAGGGGGGATCACCCCTCCACTTT
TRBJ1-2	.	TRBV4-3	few	CASSQDTSSIGYTF	TGCGCCAGCAGCCAAGATACGAGCTCCATTGGCTACACCTTC
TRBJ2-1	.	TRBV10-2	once	CASSHERGNEQFF	TGCGCCAGCAGCCACGAAAGGGGTAATGAGCAGTTCTTC
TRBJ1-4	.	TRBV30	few	CAWSVQENEKLFF	TGTGCCTGGAGTGTACAGGAGAATGAAAAACTGTTTTTT
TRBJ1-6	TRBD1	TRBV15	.	CATRRTQGATNSPLHF	TGTGCCACCAGACGTACACAGGGGGCAACGAATTCACCCCTCCACTTT
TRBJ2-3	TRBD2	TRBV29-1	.	CSAKAGGSTDTQYF	TGCAGCGCCAAAGCGGGGGGGAGCACAGATACGCAGTATTTT
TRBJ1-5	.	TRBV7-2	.	CASSPQLYSNQPQHF	TGTGCCAGCAGCCCTCAGTTGTATAGCAATCAGCCCCAGCATTTT
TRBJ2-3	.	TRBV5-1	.	CASSSATDSQDTQYF	TGCGCCAGCAGCTCGGCGACCGACTCTCAAGATACGCAGTATTTT
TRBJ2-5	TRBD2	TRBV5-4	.	CASSFGAGGVKETQYF	TGTGCCAGCAGCTTTGGAGCGGGGGGGGTGAAAGAGACCCAGTACTTC
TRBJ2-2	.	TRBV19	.	CASRLQGAGELFF	TGTGCCAGTCGGCTCCAAGGGGCCGGGGAGCTGTTTTTT
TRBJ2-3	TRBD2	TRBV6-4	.	CASSPGLAGSDTQYF	TGTGCCAGCAGTCCGGGACTAGCGGGGTCAGATACGCAGTATTTT
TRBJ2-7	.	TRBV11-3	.	CVSSLKGEQYF	TGTGTCAGCAGCTTAAAGGGGGAGCAGTACTTC
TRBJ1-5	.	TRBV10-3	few	CAISERAGQPQHF	TGTGCCATCAGTGAACGCGCGGGGCAGCCCCAGCATTTT
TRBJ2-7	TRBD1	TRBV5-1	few	CASSAGDSLFSYEQYF	TGCGCCAGCAGCGCAGGGGACAGCCTGTTCTCCTACGAGCAGTACTTC
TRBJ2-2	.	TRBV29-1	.	CSVRGYRGTGELFF	TGCAGCGTCCGGGGGTATCGGGGCACCGGGGAGCTGTTTTTT
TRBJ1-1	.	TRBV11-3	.	CASSLGLNTEAFF	TGTGCCAGCAGCCTTGGACTTAACACTGAAGCTTTCTTT
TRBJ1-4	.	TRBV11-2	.	CASSRGALNEKLFF	TGTGCCAGCAGCAGGGGCGCCCTTAATGAAAAACTGTTTTTT
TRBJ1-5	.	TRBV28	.	CASSLGGAGQPQHF	TGTGCCAGCAGTTTAGGGGGGGCCGGTCAGCCCCAGCATTTT
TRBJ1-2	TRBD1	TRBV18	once	CASSLGQGNGYTF	TGTGCCAGCTCACTCGGACAGGGGAATGGCTACACCTTC
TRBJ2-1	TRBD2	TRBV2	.	CASRPDPGTSNEQFF	TGTGCCAGCAGACCAGACCCCGGGACTAGCAATGAGCAGTTCTTC
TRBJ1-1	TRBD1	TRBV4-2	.	CASSQGRGQGATEAFF	TGTGCCAGCAGCCAAGGAAGGGGACAGGGGGCAACTGAAGCTTTCTTT
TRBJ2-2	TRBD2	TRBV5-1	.	CASSLAGSGALNTGELFF	TGCGCCAGCAGCTTGGCGGGGAGCGGGGCCCTGAACACCGGGGAGCTGTTTTTT
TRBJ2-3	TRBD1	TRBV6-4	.	CASSDGTATDTQYF	TGTGCCAGCAGTGACGGGACAGCCACAGATACGCAGTATTTT
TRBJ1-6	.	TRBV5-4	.	CASSFEWGRDSPLHF	TGTGCCAGCAGCTTTGAATGGGGGCGGGATTCACCCCTCCACTTT
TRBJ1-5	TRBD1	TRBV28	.	CASSSDRGEGQPQHF	TGTGCCAGCAGTTCGGACAGGGGAGAGGGTCAGCCCCAGCATTTT
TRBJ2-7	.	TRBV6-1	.	CASSPPTGSYEQYF	TGTGCCAGCAGTCCCCCGACAGGTTCCTACGAGCAGTACTTC
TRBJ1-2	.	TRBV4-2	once	CASSQAQVTGYGYTF	TGTGCCAGCAGCCAAGCACAGGTCACCGGGTATGGCTACACCTTC
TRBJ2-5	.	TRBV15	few	CATSSLGAGNQETQYF	TGTGCCACCAGCAGTCTAGGGGCGGGGAACCAAGAGACCCAGTACTTC
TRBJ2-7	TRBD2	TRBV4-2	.	CASSRSPGGFPNEQYF	TGTGCCAGCAGCCGCTCTCCCGGGGGGTTTCCTAACGAGCAGTACTTC
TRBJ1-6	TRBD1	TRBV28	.	CASSSTGVGSPLHF	TGTGCCAGCAGCTCTACAGGGGTGGGTTCACCCCTCCACTTT
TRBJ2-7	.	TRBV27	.	CASSLGGDSYEQYF	TGTGCCAGCAGTTTAGGCGGGGACTCCTACGAGCAGTACTTC
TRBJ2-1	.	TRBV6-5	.	CASSRDRTSYNEQFF	TGTGCCAGCAGTCGCGACAGGACCTCCTACAATGAGCAGTTCTTC
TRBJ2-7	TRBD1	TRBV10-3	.	CAISKQGPAYEQYF	TGTGCCATCAGTAAACAGGGGCCGGCCTACGAGCAGTACTTC
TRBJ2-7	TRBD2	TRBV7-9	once	CASSPRGRVSYEQYF	TGTGCCAGCAGCCCTCGGGGGAGGGTATCCTACGAGCAGTACTTC
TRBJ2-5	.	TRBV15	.	CATSRDRETQYF	TGTGCCACCAGCAGAGATCGGGAGACCCAGTACTTC
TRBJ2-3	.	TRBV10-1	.	CASSESALTQYF	TGCGCCAGCAGTGAGTCCGCACTTACGCAGTATTTT